The clone carrying this T cell receptor beta chain was counted only a few times. Its antigen is currently unknown. This record belongs to a study of T cells after yellow fever vaccination. Findings of the study overall: The booster response re-showed most primary clones: around 96% CD4, around 90% CD8. The CD4 and CD8 compartments had a small share of their clonotypes in common.

Germline loops: CDR1 DFQATT, CDR2 SNEGSKA (reference sequence). The CDR3 covers 11 residues. Trimming shortened V by 5 bases and J by 11 bases, and 13 bases separated the two germline ends. A single record per CDR3 protein comes from TCRdb applying MiXCR to the 5' RACE reads. The sample carries around 250,000 distinct CDR3 sequences, 6.9% recorded once. This clonotype was obtained from a young man who received the YFV17D yellow fever vaccine. This rearrangement joins TRBV20-1 to TRBJ2-1; D unclear. The material was CD4+ T cells sorted from PBMCs, obtained 15 days after the yellow fever booster vaccination. This CDR3 is CSAARTEKQFF. CDR3 DNA sequence: TGCAGTGCTGCCCGGACGGAGAAGCAGTTCTTC.